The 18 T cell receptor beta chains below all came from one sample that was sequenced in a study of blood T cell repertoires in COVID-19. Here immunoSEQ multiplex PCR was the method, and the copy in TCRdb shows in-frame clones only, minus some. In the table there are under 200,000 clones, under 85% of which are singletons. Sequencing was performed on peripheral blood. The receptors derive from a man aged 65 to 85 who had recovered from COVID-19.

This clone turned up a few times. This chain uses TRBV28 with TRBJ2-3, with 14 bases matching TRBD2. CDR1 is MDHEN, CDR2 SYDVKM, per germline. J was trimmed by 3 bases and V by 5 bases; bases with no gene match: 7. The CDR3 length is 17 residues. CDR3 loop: CASSDGTSGSRTDTQYF. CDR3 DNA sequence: TGTGCCAGCAGTGACGGGACTAGCGGGAGCCGGACAGATACGCAGTATTTT.

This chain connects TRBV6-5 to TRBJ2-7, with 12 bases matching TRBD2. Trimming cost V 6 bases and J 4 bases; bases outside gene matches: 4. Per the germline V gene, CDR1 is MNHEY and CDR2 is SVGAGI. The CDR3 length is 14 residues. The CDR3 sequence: CASSSGLAGYEQYF. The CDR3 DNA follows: TGTGCCAGCAGCTCGGGACTAGCGGGTTACGAGCAGTACTTC.

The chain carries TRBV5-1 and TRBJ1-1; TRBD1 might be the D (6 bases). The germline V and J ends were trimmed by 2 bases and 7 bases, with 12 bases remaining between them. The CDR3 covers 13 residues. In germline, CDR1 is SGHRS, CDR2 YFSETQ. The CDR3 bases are TGCGCCAGCAGCTTTGAGGGGGGGAGTGAAGCTTTCTTT. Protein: CASSFEGGSEAFF.

This CDR3 is CASSRDRGILDEAFF. CDR3 coding DNA: TGTGCCAGCAGCCGAGACAGGGGAATTTTGGATGAAGCTTTCTTT. The V gene is TRBV7-9, the J gene TRBJ1-1; TRBD1 matches 8 bases. Germline V gene sequence: CDR1 SEHNR, CDR2 FQNEAQ (reference sequence). The CDR3 runs to 15 residues. V shed 5 bases, J shed 7 bases, and the junction held 12 bases outside the gene matches.

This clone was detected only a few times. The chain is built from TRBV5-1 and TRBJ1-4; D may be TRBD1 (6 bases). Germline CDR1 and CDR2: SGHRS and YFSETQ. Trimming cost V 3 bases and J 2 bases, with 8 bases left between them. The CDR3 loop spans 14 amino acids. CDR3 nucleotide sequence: TGCGCCAGCAGCTCAGGGGTTACTAATGAAAAACTGTTTTTT. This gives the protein CASSSGVTNEKLFF.

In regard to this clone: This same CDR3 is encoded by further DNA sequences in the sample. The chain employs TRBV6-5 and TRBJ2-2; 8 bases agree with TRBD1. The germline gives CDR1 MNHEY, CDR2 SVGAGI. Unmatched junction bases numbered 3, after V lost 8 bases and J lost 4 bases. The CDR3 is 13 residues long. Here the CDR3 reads CASRTGSTGELFF. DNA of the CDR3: TGTGCCAGCCGGACAGGGAGCACCGGGGAGCTGTTTTTT.

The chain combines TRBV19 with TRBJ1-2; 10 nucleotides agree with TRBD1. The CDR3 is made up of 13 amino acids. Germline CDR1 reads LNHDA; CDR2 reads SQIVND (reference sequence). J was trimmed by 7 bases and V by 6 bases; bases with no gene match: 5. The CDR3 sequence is CASSRQGAGGYTF. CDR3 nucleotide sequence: TGTGCCAGTAGCAGACAGGGGGCTGGTGGCTACACCTTC.

CDR3 residues: CASSLSPAQNSPLHF. The CDR3 region has the DNA TGCGCCAGCAGCTTGTCCCCAGCACAGAATTCACCCCTCCACTTT. J is TRBJ1-6 and V is TRBV5-1; D is uncertain. Germline V lookup: CDR1 SGHRS, CDR2 YFSETQ. CDR3 length: 15 residues. The germline V and J ends were trimmed by 1 base and 7 bases, with 12 bases remaining between them.

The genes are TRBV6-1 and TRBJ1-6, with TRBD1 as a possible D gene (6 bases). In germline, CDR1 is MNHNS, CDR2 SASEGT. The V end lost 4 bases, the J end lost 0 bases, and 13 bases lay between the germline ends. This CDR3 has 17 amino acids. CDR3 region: CASSATGFASYNSPLHF. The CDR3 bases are TGTGCCAGCAGTGCAACAGGGTTCGCCTCCTATAATTCACCCCTCCACTTT.

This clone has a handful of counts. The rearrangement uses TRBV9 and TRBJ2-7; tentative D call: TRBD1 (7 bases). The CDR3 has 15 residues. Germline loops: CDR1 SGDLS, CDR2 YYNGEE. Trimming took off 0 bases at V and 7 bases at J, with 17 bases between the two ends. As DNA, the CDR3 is TGTGCCAGCAGCGTAGGTTGGGACAGAGGGGGGGAGCAGTACTTC. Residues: CASSVGWDRGGEQYF. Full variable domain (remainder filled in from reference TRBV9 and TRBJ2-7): DSGVTQTPKHLITATGQRVTLRCSPRSGDLSVYWYQQSLDQGLQFLIQYYNGEERAKGNILERFSAQQFPDLHSELNLSSLELGDSALYFCASSVGWDRGGEQYFGPGTRLTVT.

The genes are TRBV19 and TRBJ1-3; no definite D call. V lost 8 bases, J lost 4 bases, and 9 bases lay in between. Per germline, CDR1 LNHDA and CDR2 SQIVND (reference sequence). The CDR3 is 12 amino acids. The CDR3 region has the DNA TGTGCCAGTCAGGCGACGGGAAACACCATATATTTT. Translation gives CASQATGNTIYF. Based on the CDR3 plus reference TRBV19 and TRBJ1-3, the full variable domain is DGGITQSPKYLFRKEGQNVTLSCEQNLNHDAMYWYRQDPGQGLRLIYYSQIVNDFQKGDIAEGYSVSREKKESFPLTVTSAQKNPTAFYLCASQATGNTIYFGEGSWLTVV.

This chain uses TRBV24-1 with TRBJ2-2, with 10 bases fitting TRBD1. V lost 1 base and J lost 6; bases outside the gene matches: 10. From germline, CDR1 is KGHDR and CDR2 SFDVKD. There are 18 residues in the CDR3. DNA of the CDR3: TGTGCCACCAGTGATTTATTTGGGACAGGGGCTAACGCCGGGGAGCTGTTTTTT. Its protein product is CATSDLFGTGANAGELFF.

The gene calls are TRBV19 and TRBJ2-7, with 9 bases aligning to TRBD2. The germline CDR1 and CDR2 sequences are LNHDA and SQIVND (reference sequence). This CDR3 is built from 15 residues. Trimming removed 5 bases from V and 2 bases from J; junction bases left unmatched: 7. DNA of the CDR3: TGTGCCAGTAGTGAGGGCGCGGGAGGGCCCTACGAGCAGTACTTC. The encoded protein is CASSEGAGGPYEQYF.

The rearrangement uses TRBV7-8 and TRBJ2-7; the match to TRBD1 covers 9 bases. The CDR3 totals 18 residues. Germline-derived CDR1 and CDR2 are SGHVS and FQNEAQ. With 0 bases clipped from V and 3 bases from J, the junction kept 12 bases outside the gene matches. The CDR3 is CASSLASTFGTGFYEQYF. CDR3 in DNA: TGTGCCAGCAGCTTAGCCAGTACTTTCGGGACAGGGTTCTACGAGCAGTACTTC.

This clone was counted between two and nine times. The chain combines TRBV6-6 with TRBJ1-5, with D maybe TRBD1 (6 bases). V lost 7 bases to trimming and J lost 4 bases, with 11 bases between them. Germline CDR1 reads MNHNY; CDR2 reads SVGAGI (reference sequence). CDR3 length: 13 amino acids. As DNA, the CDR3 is TGTGCCAGCAAAGAAGACAGGAATCAGCCCCAGCATTTT. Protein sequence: CASKEDRNQPQHF.

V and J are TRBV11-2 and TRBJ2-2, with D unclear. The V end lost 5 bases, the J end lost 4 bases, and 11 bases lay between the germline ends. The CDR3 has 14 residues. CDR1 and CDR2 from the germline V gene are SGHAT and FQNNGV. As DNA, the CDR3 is TGTGCCAGCAGCCTCTTTGACTCCACCGGGGAGCTGTTTTTT. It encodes CASSLFDSTGELFF.

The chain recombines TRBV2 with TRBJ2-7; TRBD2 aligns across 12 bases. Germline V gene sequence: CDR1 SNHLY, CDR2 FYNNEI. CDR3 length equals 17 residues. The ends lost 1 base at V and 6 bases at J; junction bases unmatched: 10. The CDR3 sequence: CASSEGGRLAGASEQYF. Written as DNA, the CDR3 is TGTGCCAGCAGTGAAGGAGGGAGACTAGCGGGAGCGAGCGAGCAGTACTTC.

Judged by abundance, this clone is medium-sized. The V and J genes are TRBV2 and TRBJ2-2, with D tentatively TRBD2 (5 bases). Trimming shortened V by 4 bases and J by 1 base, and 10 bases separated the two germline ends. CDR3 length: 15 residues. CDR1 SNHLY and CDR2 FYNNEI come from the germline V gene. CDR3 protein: CASSGLGRNTGELFF. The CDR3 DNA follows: TGTGCCAGCAGTGGGTTAGGGAGGAACACCGGGGAGCTGTTTTTT.